The 13 T cell receptor beta chains reported below all come from one sample, sequenced in a study of blood T cell repertoires in COVID-19 (TCRdb year 2020). Library construction relied on the immunoSEQ multiplex PCR assay. Held by TCRdb, this immuneACCESS table contains in-frame sequences only and omits some clones. Under half of the omission traces to an unresolved V gene where checked; the cause of the rest is unknown. This sample lists tens of thousands of clones; roughly 90% were detected once. Roughly 2% of the sample goes to the ten largest clones. Sequencing was carried out using peripheral blood. These receptors were taken from a man aged 50 to 59 with acute or convalescent COVID-19.

This clone was seen more than once but under ten times. The genes are TRBV5-1 and TRBJ1-1; weak D call: TRBD1 (5 bases). Deletions cut 3 bases from V and 2 bases from J, with 11 bases between. There are 14 residues in the CDR3. CDR1 is SGHRS and CDR2 is YFSETQ in the germline V gene. CDR3 amino acids: CASSYGHKNTEAFF. The CDR3 bases are TGCGCCAGCAGCTACGGACATAAAAACACTGAAGCTTTCTTT.

This clone was recorded only once. The chain carries TRBV19 and TRBJ2-7; 9 bases agree with TRBD1. From germline, CDR1 is LNHDA and CDR2 SQIVND (reference sequence). The CDR3 sequence is 15 residues long. The J segment lost 1 base and the V segment lost 5 bases, leaving 6 bases of the junction unmatched. The CDR3 DNA reads TGTGCCAGTAGTCTTCGACAGGGGGGATCCTACGAGCAGTACTTC. Its protein product is CASSLRQGGSYEQYF.

This clone was observed a single time. This chain uses TRBV5-1 with TRBJ2-1; D remains ambiguous. With 3 bases removed from V and 0 bases from J, the gap between germline ends came to 10 bases. CDR1 SGHRS and CDR2 YFSETQ come from the germline V gene. The CDR3 runs to 15 residues. The CDR3, as DNA: TGCGCCAGCAGCTCCGACATAAGCTCCTACAATGAGCAGTTCTTC. This codes for CASSSDISSYNEQFF. Using reference TRBV5-1 and TRBJ2-1 for the parts outside the CDR3, the full variable domain is KAGVTQTPRYLIKTRGQQVTLSCSPISGHRSVSWYQQTPGQGLQFLFEYFSETQRNKGNFPGRFSGRQFSNSRSEMNVSTLELGDSALYLCASSSDISSYNEQFFGPGTRLTVL.

The chain links TRBV7-6 to TRBJ1-1; D uncertain. From germline, CDR1 is SGHVS and CDR2 FNYEAQ. Trimming took 3 bases from V and 4 from J, leaving 12 bases between them. This CDR3 spans 14 amino acids. CDR3 loop: CASSLGRFGTEAFF. The CDR3 bases are TGTGCCAGCAGCTTGGGGAGGTTCGGCACTGAAGCTTTCTTT. Full variable domain (missing parts from reference TRBV7-6 and TRBJ1-1): GAGVSQSPRYKVTKRGQDVALRCDPISGHVSLYWYRQALGQGPEFLTYFNYEAQQDKSGLPNDRFSAERPEGSISTLTIQRTEQRDSAMYRCASSLGRFGTEAFFGQGTRLTVV.

The genes are TRBV7-6 and TRBJ2-1; tentatively, D is TRBD2 (6 bases). Deletions cut 4 bases from V and 8 bases from J, with 18 bases between. The germline gives CDR1 SGHVS, CDR2 FNYEAQ. The CDR3 is made up of 15 amino acids. The CDR3 DNA follows: TGTGCCAGCAGCTCCTCGGGGGAGTTCCCCCATGAGCAGTTCTTC. Translated, it gives CASSSSGEFPHEQFF.

This chain uses TRBV4-2 with TRBJ2-3; 7 positions match TRBD2. The germline gives CDR1 LGHNA, CDR2 YNFKEQ. J was trimmed by 1 base and V by 0 bases; bases with no gene match: 4. CDR3 size: 16 residues. This CDR3 is CASSQDGTSGTDTQYF. The DNA of the CDR3 is TGTGCCAGCAGCCAAGATGGCACTAGCGGCACAGATACGCAGTATTTT.

This chain uses TRBV5-4 with TRBJ1-2; TRBD1 matches 10 bases. Germline V CDR1 and CDR2: SGHNT, YYREEE (reference sequence). The CDR3 runs 14 residues. V lost 5 bases, J lost 2 bases, and 3 bases stayed unmatched. CDR3 nucleotide sequence: TGTGCCAGCAGAGGGACAGGGGTAAACTATGGCTACACCTTC. Its translation is CASRGTGVNYGYTF.

This chain links TRBV21-1 with TRBJ1-1; the table gives TRBD1 as D, unverified against the DNA. TRBV21-1 is listed as a pseudogene. The CDR3 contains 12 residues. The CDR3 bases are TGTGCCAGCAGCAAAGAGCTCAGGGAACCTTTCTTT. Translation: CASSKELREPFF.

The chain is built from TRBV5-5 and TRBJ2-1, with 8 bases fitting TRBD1. Germline assignment: CDR1 SGHKS and CDR2 YYEKEE (reference sequence). CDR3 length: 15 amino acids. Trimming cost V 4 bases and J 2 bases; bases outside gene matches: 5. CDR3 nucleotides: TGTGCCAGCAGCCCACCGACAGGGGCCTACAATGAGCAGTTCTTC. It encodes CASSPPTGAYNEQFF.

CDR3 coding DNA: TGTGCCAGCAGCCCTAGACAGGGTTCTTTGACTGAAGCTTTCTTT. This codes for CASSPRQGSLTEAFF. The chain uses TRBV11-2 and TRBJ1-1; 7 nucleotides line up with TRBD1. The CDR3 runs to 15 residues. The germline V gene encodes CDR1 SGHAT and CDR2 FQNNGV. V dropped 5 bases and J dropped 5; count of bases not matched to a gene: 11.

This chain links TRBV9 with TRBJ2-5; 7 bases are shared with TRBD2. The germline V gene has CDR1 SGDLS and CDR2 YYNGEE. The CDR3 spans 15 residues. V dropped 3 bases and J dropped 4; count of bases not matched to a gene: 9. The CDR3 is CASSALRGRGETQYF. The CDR3 nucleotides are TGTGCCAGCAGCGCCCTAAGAGGGAGGGGAGAGACCCAGTACTTC.

The rearrangement links TRBV4-3 to TRBJ2-1; 8 bases line up with TRBD2. This CDR3 has 16 amino acids. Germline trimming cut 0 bases from V and 6 bases from J; bases unmatched to any gene: 7. The germline V gene has CDR1 LGHNA and CDR2 YSLEER. CDR3 bases: TGCGCCAGCAGCCAAGACTCCAGCGGGGGCGTCAATGAGCAGTTCTTC. The encoded protein is CASSQDSSGGVNEQFF.

V and J are TRBV24-1 and TRBJ2-3; no clear D gene. V was clipped by 5 bases and J by 5 bases, with 7 bases between them. CDR1 KGHDR and CDR2 SFDVKD come from the germline V gene. CDR3 length: 12 residues. The CDR3 nucleotides read TGTGCCACCAGTGTACCCGGAGATACGCAGTATTTT. Its translation is CATSVPGDTQYF.